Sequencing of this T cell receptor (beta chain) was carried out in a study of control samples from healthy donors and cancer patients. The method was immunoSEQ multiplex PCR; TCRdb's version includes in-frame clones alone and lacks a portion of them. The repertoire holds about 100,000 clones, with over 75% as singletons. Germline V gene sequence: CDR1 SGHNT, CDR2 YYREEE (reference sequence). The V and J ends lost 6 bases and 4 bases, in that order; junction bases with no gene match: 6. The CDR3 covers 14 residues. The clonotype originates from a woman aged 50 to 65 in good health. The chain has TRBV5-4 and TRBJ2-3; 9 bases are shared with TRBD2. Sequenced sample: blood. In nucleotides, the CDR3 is TGTGCCAGCACCCTTATAGCGGGAGCAGATACGCAGTATTTT. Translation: CASTLIAGADTQYF.